This passage covers 12 T cell receptor beta chains from one sample sequenced in a study of T-cell reconstitution after alpha-beta-depleted transplantation in children. Unique molecular identifiers were built into the TCRbeta library. Using its own MiXCR run on the PCR reads, TCRdb lists one record per CDR3 protein. The table shows 200,000 to 250,000 distinct CDR3 sequences, with approximately 8.9% occurring only once. Source: PBMCs, mostly from graft donor cells, taken 180 days after TCRalphabeta/CD19-depleted stem cell transplant. The receptors shown here come from a male patient younger than 18 who had a stem cell transplant for acute lymphoblastic leukemia, so the T cells may come from the graft donor.

The sample holds many counts of this clonotype. The V gene is TRBV4-3, the J gene TRBJ2-1, with 8 bases that match TRBD2. The CDR3 loop spans 16 amino acids. V trimming: 2 bases; J trimming: 7 bases; junction bases outside the gene matches: 10. Per germline, CDR1 LGHNA and CDR2 YSLEER. The CDR3 DNA follows: TGCGCCAGCAGCCAAATCCGCGGGGGGCCTCAGAATGAGCAGTTCTTC. Its translation: CASSQIRGGPQNEQFF.

This chain links TRBV6-5 with TRBJ1-1; D gene uncertain. V shed 0 bases and J shed 0 bases, with 14 bases lying between them. CDR1 and CDR2 (germline): MNHEY, SVGAGI. CDR3 length: 17 residues. The CDR3 reads CASSYSLRAWVNTEAFF. DNA of the CDR3: TGTGCCAGCAGTTACTCTTTACGAGCCTGGGTGAACACTGAAGCTTTCTTT.

This clonotype was detected a few times. The chain joins TRBV7-6 to TRBJ2-3; a weak D match, TRBD1 (6 bases). Trimming took off 5 bases at V and 7 bases at J, with 10 bases between the two ends. The CDR3 has 12 residues. Per germline, CDR1 SGHVS and CDR2 FNYEAQ. CDR3 in amino acids: CASSPTGNTQYF. CDR3 nucleotide sequence: TGTGCCAGCAGCCCCACAGGGAATACGCAGTATTTT.

The table lists this clonotype with many counts. V gene TRBV7-9 combines with J gene TRBJ2-3, with D unresolved. The CDR3 is 16 amino acids. V dropped 2 bases and J dropped 6 bases, with 18 bases sitting between them. Germline V gene sequence: CDR1 SEHNR, CDR2 FQNEAQ (reference sequence). The CDR3 here is CASSLKATEPRDTQYF. The CDR3 bases are TGTGCCAGCAGCTTAAAGGCTACCGAACCCAGGGATACGCAGTATTTT.

This clonotype was seen at least ten times. The chain recombines TRBV20-1 with TRBJ1-4; TRBD1 matches 7 bases. This CDR3 has 18 residues. V shed 6 bases and J 0 bases; nucleotides not matched to a gene: 16. Germline CDR1 and CDR2: DFQATT and SNEGSKA (reference sequence). This CDR3 reads CSANSGTAIFATNEKLFF. Written as DNA, the CDR3 is TGCAGTGCAAATTCCGGGACAGCAATCTTTGCAACTAATGAAAAACTGTTTTTT.

This clonotype was recorded a few times. J is TRBJ2-3 and V is TRBV27, with TRBD2 matching over 7 bases. In germline, CDR1 is MNHEY, CDR2 SMNVEV (reference sequence). The V gene end was trimmed by 7 bases and the J gene end by 3 bases; junction bases not matched to a gene: 19. There are 18 residues in the CDR3. CDR3 in amino acids: CASKGYDGGSWRTDTQYF. CDR3 bases: TGTGCCAGCAAGGGTTACGATGGCGGGAGTTGGAGAACAGATACGCAGTATTTT.

This clonotype turned up a few times. The gene calls are TRBV12-3 or TRBV12-4 and TRBJ1-5, with a possible D match to TRBD1 (5 bases). The CDR3 has 20 amino acids. Deletions cut 4 bases from V and 0 bases from J, with 25 bases between. The CDR3 sequence: CASSSLFSQGGGGSNQPQHF. DNA of the CDR3: TGTGCCAGCAGTTCCCTCTTTAGTCAGGGTGGGGGGGGTAGCAATCAGCCCCAGCATTTT.

This clonotype was found many times. The chain couples TRBV9 to TRBJ2-2; D gene uncertain. With 1 base removed from V and 6 bases from J, the gap between germline ends came to 19 bases. This CDR3 contains 17 residues. The germline V gene has CDR1 SGDLS and CDR2 YYNGEE. For the CDR3, the DNA is TGTGCCAGCAGCGTAAGAGTTGACCCCCAAGGAGCCGGGGAGCTGTTTTTT. It translates to CASSVRVDPQGAGELFF.

This clonotype was seen many times. The chain couples TRBV5-1 to TRBJ1-1, with D perhaps matching TRBD1 (5 bases). This CDR3 is built from 16 residues. V gave up 5 bases and J gave up 0 bases, with 17 bases separating them. CDR1 is SGHRS and CDR2 is YFSETQ in the germline V gene. The CDR3 reads CASSWKLWDLNTEAFF. CDR3 nucleotides: TGCGCCAGCAGTTGGAAACTGTGGGACTTGAACACTGAAGCTTTCTTT.

This clonotype has ten or more counts. The gene calls are TRBV6-5 and TRBJ2-1; D not certain. Trimming took 2 bases from V and 9 from J, leaving 5 bases between them. The CDR3 has 11 amino acids. Germline CDR1 MNHEY, CDR2 SVGAGI. The CDR3 sequence is CASSYGSEQFF. The CDR3 nucleotides read TGTGCCAGCAGTTACGGCAGTGAGCAGTTCTTC.

This clonotype has at least ten counts. This chain connects TRBV5-1 to TRBJ1-3; TRBD1 matches 10 bases. The trim removed 1 base at V and 4 bases at J, leaving 5 bases unmatched. The CDR3 sequence is 16 residues long. Per the germline V gene, CDR1 is SGHRS and CDR2 is YFSETQ. CDR3 sequence: CASSLSGTGVGNTIYF. CDR3 nucleotides: TGCGCCAGCAGCTTGTCCGGGACAGGGGTCGGAAACACCATATATTTT.

This clonotype was found many times. The chain recombines TRBV7-6 with TRBJ2-7; weak D call: TRBD1 (8 bases). V lost 5 bases and J 2 bases, leaving 16 bases between the germline ends. This CDR3 has 15 amino acids. Germline V gives CDR1 SGHVS, CDR2 FNYEAQ. The CDR3 DNA is TGTGCCAGCAGCCCGACAGGGGAGGGTACCTACGAGCAGTACTTC. This sequence encodes CASSPTGEGTYEQYF.